Listed below are T cell receptor beta chains from one sample, sequenced in a study of technical replicates of blood from several donors. Profiled with immunoSEQ multiplex PCR; TCRdb holds only in-frame clones, not every one. The sample carries tens of thousands of clones, roughly 98% recorded once. The sample taken for sequencing was T cells isolated from PBMCs. These receptors originate from a human donor in good health. Each CDR3 is given with its conserved first and last residue. A D gene is named only where the DNA matches it firmly. The listing skips clone size in some rows; elsewhere it reads once, few, many or a size class.

CDR3 length	V gene	J gene	D gene	clone size	CDR3 protein	CDR3 DNA
13	TRBV29-1	TRBJ2-5	-	-	CSVEVAVQETQYF	TGCAGCGTTGAAGTGGCAGTACAAGAGACCCAGTACTTC
15	TRBV27	TRBJ1-4	TRBD1	-	CASSLRQGAGEKLFF	TGTGCCAGCAGTCTTCGACAGGGGGCCGGGGAAAAACTGTTTTTT
13	TRBV12-5	TRBJ2-3	-	-	CASGLEARDTQYF	TGTGCTAGTGGGCTTGAGGCGAGAGATACGCAGTATTTT
14	TRBV6-6	TRBJ1-5	TRBD1	-	CASSQDRGYQPQHF	TGTGCCAGCAGTCAGGACAGGGGATATCAGCCCCAGCATTTT
14	TRBV27	TRBJ1-2	-	-	CASSLIRGGGGYTF	TGTGCCAGCAGTTTAATTCGGGGGGGTGGTGGCTACACCTTC
14	TRBV6-1	TRBJ2-3	-	once	CASSGVGITDTQYF	TGTGCCAGCAGCGGGGTGGGGATCACAGATACGCAGTATTTT
15	TRBV11-2	TRBJ1-1	TRBD1	-	CASSSLGDRGRYAFF	TGTGCCAGCAGCTCGCTTGGGGATAGGGGGCGTTACGCTTTCTTT
13	TRBV9	TRBJ1-1	TRBD1	-	CASGTGMNTEAFF	TGTGCCAGCGGGACAGGGATGAACACTGAAGCTTTCTTT
16	TRBV5-1	TRBJ2-3	TRBD1	-	CASRPTTGLSTDTQYF	TGCGCCAGCAGACCCACGACAGGGCTTAGCACAGATACGCAGTATTTT
15	TRBV6-1	TRBJ2-5	TRBD2	-	CASRAGPHAGETQYF	TGTGCCAGCAGAGCGGGACCACATGCAGGGGAGACCCAGTACTTC
19	TRBV5-8	TRBJ1-1	TRBD1	-	CASSFLGGQGAGVPTEAFF	TGTGCCAGCAGCTTCCTTGGGGGACAGGGGGCAGGGGTGCCCACTGAAGCTTTCTTT
14	TRBV19	TRBJ2-5	-	-	CASSISRGQETQYF	TGTGCCAGTAGTATTAGCAGAGGCCAAGAGACCCAGTACTTC
15	TRBV30	TRBJ2-1	TRBD2	-	CAWSELAGSYNEQFF	TGTGCCTGGAGTGAACTAGCGGGATCATACAATGAGCAGTTCTTC
13	TRBV30	TRBJ1-2	-	-	CAWSIVRTGGYTF	TGTGCCTGGAGTATTGTTCGTACGGGAGGCTACACCTTC
13	TRBV30	TRBJ2-1	TRBD2	-	CAWTSGAFNEQFF	TGTGCCTGGACTAGCGGGGCCTTCAATGAGCAGTTCTTC
12	TRBV4-2	TRBJ2-3	-	-	CASSPPGDTQYF	TGTGCCAGCAGCCCCCCGGGAGATACGCAGTATTTT
16	TRBV7-6	TRBJ2-5	-	once	CASSLLGGREWETQYF	TGTGCCAGCAGCCTCCTGGGAGGCCGAGAATGGGAGACCCAGTACTTC
20	TRBV12-5	TRBJ2-5	TRBD2	-	CASGLVLPARRLAMAETQYF	TGTGCTAGTGGTTTGGTACTGCCAGCGAGGAGACTAGCGATGGCGGAGACCCAGTACTTC
13	TRBV5-1	TRBJ1-2	TRBD1	-	CASRYGTGDGYTF	TGCGCCAGCAGATACGGGACAGGGGATGGCTACACCTTC
16	TRBV6-5	TRBJ2-5	TRBD2	once	CASSYSASGAQETQYF	TGTGCCAGCAGTTACTCGGCTAGCGGGGCCCAAGAGACCCAGTACTTC
15	TRBV5-4	TRBJ2-3	TRBD2	once	CASSLYREGTDTQYF	TGTGCCAGCAGCTTGTACCGGGAGGGGACAGATACGCAGTATTTT
16	TRBV5-1	TRBJ2-2	TRBD1	-	CASSALGTGFTGELFF	TGCGCCAGCAGCGCCCTCGGGACAGGGTTCACCGGGGAGCTGTTTTTT
16	TRBV5-6	TRBJ1-6	-	-	CASSLGWTGVDSPLHF	TGTGCCAGCAGCTTGGGATGGACTGGTGTCGATTCACCCCTCCACTTT
15	TRBV5-6	TRBJ2-7	TRBD2	-	CASSFWGRGGYEQYF	TGTGCCAGCAGCTTTTGGGGGCGGGGGGGCTACGAGCAGTACTTC
15	TRBV5-1	TRBJ2-1	TRBD1	-	CASNNGDRSYNEQFF	TGCGCCAGCAATAATGGGGACAGGTCGTACAATGAGCAGTTCTTC
13	TRBV9	TRBJ1-2	-	-	CASSAGGGDGYTF	TGTGCCAGCAGCGCGGGCGGGGGGGATGGCTACACCTTC
16	TRBV5-1	TRBJ1-3	TRBD1	once	CASSLDTGVFGYTIYF	TGCGCCAGCAGCTTGGATACAGGGGTTTTTGGGTACACCATATATTTT
14	TRBV14	TRBJ2-1	TRBD2	-	CASSQVSGRDEQFF	TGTGCCAGCAGCCAAGTGTCCGGGAGGGATGAGCAGTTCTTC
14	TRBV5-1	TRBJ2-1	TRBD2	-	CASGPSGSYNEQFF	TGCGCCAGCGGTCCTAGCGGTTCATACAATGAGCAGTTCTTC
13	TRBV11-2	TRBJ1-1	-	-	CASSLTGNTEAFF	TGTGCCAGCAGCTTGACAGGGAACACTGAAGCTTTCTTT
13	TRBV7-2	TRBJ2-7	-	-	CASSLLRSAEQYF	TGTGCCAGCAGCCTTCTGAGGTCCGCCGAGCAGTACTTC
15	TRBV5-1	TRBJ2-5	-	-	CASSHDSTGEWTQYF	TGCGCCAGCAGCCACGACTCGACCGGAGAGTGGACCCAGTACTTC
13	TRBV11-2	TRBJ2-5	-	-	CASSLSGEETQYF	TGTGCCAGCAGCTTGTCGGGGGAAGAGACCCAGTACTTC
14	TRBV19	TRBJ1-5	-	-	CASSIPGWNQPQHF	TGTGCCAGTAGTATACCGGGTTGGAATCAGCCCCAGCATTTT
13	TRBV7-3	TRBJ2-2	-	-	CASSEQGGGELFF	TGTGCCAGCAGCGAACAGGGTGGCGGGGAGCTGTTTTTT
13	TRBV6-5	TRBJ1-2	-	once	CASSGQVPYGYTF	TGTGCCAGCAGTGGGCAGGTCCCCTATGGCTACACCTTC
13	TRBV10-1	TRBJ2-7	-	-	CASSVHEGGEQYF	TGCGCCAGCAGTGTCCACGAGGGAGGAGAGCAGTACTTC
15	TRBV14	TRBJ2-2	-	once	CASSQAESKDKELFF	TGTGCCAGCAGCCAAGCAGAATCGAAGGACAAGGAGCTGTTTTTT
14	TRBV18	TRBJ1-4	-	-	CASSLGGTNEKLFF	TGTGCCAGCTCACTGGGAGGCACTAATGAAAAACTGTTTTTT
16	TRBV28	TRBJ2-1	-	-	CASSLWPTPRGNEQFF	TGTGCCAGCAGTTTATGGCCAACCCCAAGGGGGAATGAGCAGTTCTTC
16	TRBV5-1	TRBJ1-1	TRBD1	-	CASTSGQGARSTEAFF	TGCGCCAGCACCTCGGGACAGGGAGCACGGAGCACTGAAGCTTTCTTT
13	TRBV7-3	TRBJ2-1	-	-	CASSLLLRGEQFF	TGTGCCAGCAGCTTACTGCTTAGGGGAGAGCAGTTCTTC
16	TRBV7-9	TRBJ1-3	-	-	CASSSRGLSSGNTIYF	TGTGCCAGCAGCTCAAGAGGCCTCTCCTCTGGAAACACCATATATTTT
14	TRBV5-1	TRBJ2-1	-	-	CASSLLGGPSEQFF	TGCGCCAGCAGCTTACTCGGGGGGCCCAGTGAGCAGTTCTTC
16	TRBV4-1	TRBJ1-2	-	-	CASSQGALITNYGYTF	TGCGCCAGCAGCCAAGGGGCCTTGATTACTAACTATGGCTACACCTTC
15	TRBV6-5	TRBJ2-7	TRBD2	-	CASSYSPSGRGEQYF	TGTGCCAGCAGTTACTCACCTAGCGGTCGCGGGGAGCAGTACTTC
14	TRBV19	TRBJ1-2	-	once	CASSIRPAVYGYTF	TGTGCCAGTAGTATACGGCCAGCGGTTTATGGCTACACCTTC
15	TRBV10-3	TRBJ1-2	-	-	CAISSPLTDNYGYTF	TGTGCCATCAGTTCTCCCCTTACAGATAACTATGGCTACACCTTC
15	TRBV6-5	TRBJ1-2	TRBD1	-	CASRGTTGNNYGYTF	TGTGCCAGCCGAGGGACGACAGGGAATAACTATGGCTACACCTTC
13	TRBV6-6	TRBJ1-2	-	-	CASSMDRNYGYTF	TGTGCCAGCAGCATGGACAGAAACTATGGCTACACCTTC
13	TRBV4-2	TRBJ2-5	TRBD2	-	CASSQWGGETQYF	TGTGCCAGCAGCCAATGGGGGGGGGAGACCCAGTACTTC
15	TRBV5-1	TRBJ2-7	-	-	CASSLAQQSSYEQYF	TGCGCCAGCAGCCTCGCCCAACAGAGCTCCTACGAGCAGTACTTC